Listed below are T cell receptor beta chains from one sample, sequenced in a study of OX40 agonist ivuxolimab in advanced cancers. The table came from immunoSEQ multiplex PCR; TCRdb's copy has only in-frame clones and leaves some out. The table records around 53,000 clones, around nine tenths of them present only once. Specimen: CD4+ or CD8+ T cells sorted from blood, collected in a trial of the OX40 agonist ivuxolimab. The receptors shown here come from an adult with an advanced solid tumor such as melanoma, head and neck, liver or kidney cancer. Each CDR3 is given with its conserved first and last residue. A D gene is named only where the DNA matches it firmly. Size tells how often a clone was seen (once, few, many) or the class of an expanded clone, and some rows leave it out.

v_call	clone_size	j_call	cdr3_length	d_call	cdr3_aa	cdr3_nt
TRBV7-2	-	TRBJ1-2	14	TRBD1	CASSLWTGTGGYTF	TGTGCCAGCAGCCTTTGGACAGGGACGGGGGGCTACACCTTC
TRBV30	-	TRBJ2-5	14	TRBD1	CAWSVGQVYGVQYF	TGTGCCTGGAGTGTAGGACAGGTATATGGCGTGCAGTACTTC
TRBV5-1	-	TRBJ2-1	16	TRBD2	CASSLDSGRALNEQFF	TGCGCCAGCAGCTTGGATAGCGGGAGGGCCTTGAATGAGCAGTTCTTC
TRBV4-1	-	TRBJ2-2	18	TRBD1	CASSQVWQGANTAGELFF	TGCGCCAGCAGCCAAGTTTGGCAGGGGGCGAATACAGCCGGGGAGCTGTTTTTT
TRBV19	-	TRBJ2-5	15	-	CASSTGGGRRETQYF	TGTGCCAGTAGTACCGGTGGAGGGCGCCGGGAGACCCAGTACTTC
TRBV11-2	-	TRBJ2-7	13	-	CASSFPKTSEQYF	TGTGCCAGCAGCTTCCCCAAGACTAGCGAGCAGTACTTC
TRBV7-3	-	TRBJ1-2	14	-	CASSLKTAGGGYTF	TGTGCCAGCAGCTTAAAGACGGCGGGAGGGGGCTACACCTTC
TRBV7-9	-	TRBJ1-4	14	-	CASSNPGQNEKLFF	TGTGCCAGCAGCAACCCGGGGCAGAATGAAAAACTGTTTTTT
TRBV9	-	TRBJ2-3	12	-	CASSEQGDTQYF	TGTGCCAGCAGTGAACAAGGAGATACGCAGTATTTT
TRBV9	-	TRBJ2-1	14	-	CASSVGVSYNEQFF	TGTGCCAGCAGCGTAGGAGTGTCCTACAATGAGCAGTTCTTC
TRBV11-2	-	TRBJ2-1	14	-	CASSKPLGYNEQFF	TGTGCCAGCAGCAAACCACTAGGGTACAATGAGCAGTTCTTC
TRBV5-1	once	TRBJ2-2	14	-	CASSLALNTGELFF	TGCGCCAGCAGCTTGGCACTCAACACCGGGGAGCTGTTTTTT
TRBV7-9	-	TRBJ2-1	15	TRBD2	CASSRTSGRSDEQFF	TGTGCCAGCAGCAGGACTAGCGGGAGGTCCGATGAGCAGTTCTTC
TRBV5-4	-	TRBJ2-3	17	-	CASSGGAFGARADTQYF	TGTGCCAGCAGTGGGGGGGCCTTCGGGGCAAGGGCAGATACGCAGTATTTT
TRBV10-3	-	TRBJ2-2	17	TRBD2	CAISESASGRITGELFF	TGTGCCATCAGTGAGTCGGCTAGCGGGAGGATCACCGGGGAGCTGTTTTTT
TRBV29-1	-	TRBJ2-1	14	TRBD2	CSVDLAGVGGEQFF	TGCAGCGTTGATCTAGCGGGAGTGGGCGGTGAGCAGTTCTTC
TRBV7-3	-	TRBJ2-1	15	TRBD2	CASSLAGGPYNEQFF	TGTGCCAGCAGCTTAGCGGGAGGGCCCTACAATGAGCAGTTCTTC
TRBV4-1	once	TRBJ2-3	15	-	CASSQDRAGTDTQYF	TGCGCCAGCAGCCAAGATCGAGCGGGCACAGATACGCAGTATTTT
TRBV27	once	TRBJ1-5	14	-	CASSRVYSNQPQHF	TGTGCCAGCAGTCGCGTCTATAGCAATCAGCCCCAGCATTTT
TRBV19	-	TRBJ1-1	13	-	CASSEQGKTEAFF	TGTGCCAGTAGTGAACAGGGAAAAACTGAAGCTTTCTTT
TRBV6-1	-	TRBJ2-5	14	TRBD1	CASSEGQGGETQYF	TGTGCCAGCAGTGAGGGACAGGGAGGAGAGACCCAGTACTTC
TRBV21-1	-	TRBJ2-2	18	-	CASSLTPGLAGPTGELFF	TGTGCCAGCAGCCTCACGCCGGGACTAGCGGGACCCACCGGGGAGCTGTTTTTT
TRBV4-1	-	TRBJ2-3	14	-	CASSLERGSDTQYF	TGCGCCAGCAGCCTCGAAAGGGGGTCAGATACGCAGTATTTT
TRBV6-5	-	TRBJ2-5	13	-	CASSFRKPPTQYF	TGTGCCAGCAGTTTTCGCAAACCTCCGACCCAGTACTTC
TRBV7-9	-	TRBJ2-7	12	-	CASSSMSYEQYF	TGTGCCAGCAGCTCGATGTCCTACGAGCAGTACTTC
TRBV5-6	-	TRBJ1-1	15	-	CASSLVAETNTEAFF	TGTGCCAGCAGCTTGGTTGCGGAGACAAACACTGAAGCTTTCTTT
TRBV7-8	once	TRBJ2-1	11	-	CASSFANEQFF	TGTGCCAGCAGCTTTGCGAATGAGCAGTTCTTC
TRBV5-1	-	TRBJ2-5	15	-	CASRKGLGFQETQYF	TGCGCCAGCAGGAAGGGGCTGGGATTCCAAGAGACCCAGTACTTC
TRBV7-8	-	TRBJ2-7	14	-	CASSRGQRTYEQYF	TGTGCCAGCAGCAGAGGACAGCGCACCTACGAGCAGTACTTC
TRBV12-2	-	TRBJ2-2	18	-	CASRLFRTSGTNTGELFF	TGTGCAAGTCGCTTATTCCGGACTAGCGGGACGAACACCGGGGAGCTGTTTTTT
TRBV2	-	TRBJ2-7	17	TRBD2	CASSESASGRFSHEQYF	TGTGCCAGCAGTGAATCGGCTAGCGGGAGATTTTCCCACGAGCAGTACTTC
TRBV27	-	TRBJ2-7	15	-	CASSLTWAQGYEQYF	TGTGCCAGCAGTTTAACTTGGGCACAAGGGTACGAGCAGTACTTC